These 11 T cell receptor beta chains came from one sample sequenced in a study of breast tumors, draining lymph nodes, adjacent tissues (TCRdb year 2016). The axillary draining lymph nodes of breast cancer patients were the source of the lymph node samples. The receptor library was made with multiplex PCR. Reads for this sample came from an Illumina HiSeq 2000. The raw public data were reprocessed by TCRdb itself: fastp quality trimming at Q25, MiXCR clonotype calling, in-frame beta chains only. Here each entry gathers all rows of one CDR3 protein and keeps the most common genes and DNA. The sample table lists under 300,000 distinct CDR3 sequences, less than 40% of them with a count of one. In total, the top ten clones hold about 3.3% of the sample. The sequencing input was axillary lymph node tissue. These receptors were collected from a female donor with breast cancer. Some clones in this sample may be carry-over from other donors' samples.

This chain connects TRBV4-3 to TRBJ1-1; unclear D gene. CDR3 length equals 14 residues. V was shortened by 0 bases and J by 3 bases, with 8 bases between the two germline ends. Germline V CDR1 and CDR2: LGHNA, YSLEER. The chain's CDR3 is CASSQDGGDTEAFF. In DNA, the CDR3 is TGCGCCAGCAGCCAAGATGGTGGCGACACTGAAGCTTTCTTT.

This clonotype was counted ten times or more. This chain joins TRBV4-1 and TRBJ2-5; TRBD1 matches 9 bases. Trimming removed 0 bases from V and 1 base from J; junction bases left unmatched: 3. The germline V gene encodes CDR1 MGHRA and CDR2 YSYEKL. The CDR3 length is 16 residues. CDR3 loop: CASSQETGQGQETQYF. The CDR3 DNA reads TGCGCCAGCAGCCAAGAGACGGGACAGGGCCAAGAGACCCAGTACTTC.

The chain has TRBV30 and TRBJ2-3; D gene uncertain. CDR1 GTSNPN and CDR2 SVGIG come from the germline V gene (reference sequence). This CDR3 has 13 residues. The ends were cut back, 0 bases at V and 0 bases at J, with 4 bases in the middle. The CDR3 reads CAWSVSSTDTQYF. In nucleotides, the CDR3 is TGTGCCTGGAGTGTATCCAGCACAGATACGCAGTATTTT.

This clonotype has a count of ten or more. This chain joins TRBV20-1 and TRBJ2-5; the D gene is possibly TRBD1 (5 bases). V shed 3 bases and J shed 4 bases, with 18 bases lying between them. This CDR3 contains 15 residues. The germline gives CDR1 DFQATT, CDR2 SNEGSKA (reference sequence). Here the CDR3 reads CSASKAGMGRETQYF. The DNA for the CDR3 is TGCAGTGCTAGCAAGGCAGGGATGGGAAGAGAGACCCAGTACTTC.

This clonotype was seen a few times. This clone may be a read error of a much larger clone one base away. The chain has TRBV7-8 and TRBJ2-1; 7 positions agree with TRBD2. In germline, CDR1 is SGHVS, CDR2 FQNEAQ. This CDR3 has 15 amino acids. This chain's CDR3 is CASSPLAGVRGEQLF. The CDR3 nucleotides are TGTGCCAGCAGCCCCCTGGCGGGGGTTAGGGGTGAGCAGCTCTTC.

The rearrangement uses TRBV25-1 and TRBJ1-2; 12 nucleotides agree with TRBD1. Germline-derived CDR1 and CDR2 are MGHDK and SYGVNS. The CDR3 is 15 amino acids. The junction had 7 bases not matched to a gene; V was cut back by 3 bases and J by 8 bases. CDR3 amino acids: CASSEGDRGPEGYTF. The CDR3 DNA sequence: TGTGCCAGCAGTGAGGGGGACAGGGGGCCGGAGGGCTACACCTTC.

There are many counts of this clonotype. This chain connects TRBV2 to TRBJ2-7, with a tentative D call TRBD1 (6 bases). With 4 bases removed from V and 2 bases from J, the gap between germline ends came to 15 bases. There are 15 residues in the CDR3. The germline V gene has CDR1 SNHLY and CDR2 FYNNEI. The DNA of the CDR3 is TGTGCCAGCAGTGGAGAAGCAGGGGTGACCTACGAGCAGTACTTC. Translated: CASSGEAGVTYEQYF.

This clonotype was seen many times. The chain employs TRBV7-9 and TRBJ2-5; no definite D call. The CDR3 covers 14 residues. The V gene's germline CDR1 is SEHNR and CDR2 FQNEAQ (reference sequence). Trimming took 1 base from V and 5 from J, leaving 11 bases between them. This CDR3 is CASSLDSLPETQYF. The CDR3 bases are TGTGCCAGCAGCTTAGATTCCCTCCCGGAGACCCAGTACTTC.

This clonotype was picked up a small number of times. A read error may be the cause here, since a much bigger clone is one base away. V is TRBV6-5 and J is TRBJ2-7; TRBD1 matches at 9 bases. Germline assignment: CDR1 MNHEY and CDR2 SVGAGI. V shed 4 bases and J 2 bases; nucleotides not matched to a gene: 3. The CDR3 loop spans 14 amino acids. In nucleotides, the CDR3 is TGTGCCAGCAGTTCCCGGGACAGGGCCTACGAGCAGTACTTC. Its translation is CASSSRDRAYEQYF.

The chain employs TRBV7-4 and TRBJ2-7; D unclear. V was clipped by 3 bases and J by 5 bases, with 14 bases between them. The germline V gene encodes CDR1 SGHVT and CDR2 SQSDAQ. The CDR3 contains 14 residues. CDR3 DNA sequence: TGTGCCAGCAGCTTCACCAGAGCTGCACACGAGCAGTACTTC. Translating gives CASSFTRAAHEQYF.

This clonotype was seen a single time. This sequence joins TRBV2 and TRBJ1-4; TRBD1 matches at 7 bases. Germline V gene data show CDR1 as SNHLY and CDR2 as FYNNEI. V dropped 5 bases and J dropped 4; count of bases not matched to a gene: 16. The CDR3 sequence is 18 residues long. The CDR3 region is CASSPRGYADRVNEKLFF. The CDR3 region has the DNA TGTGCCAGCAGTCCCCGGGGATACGCAGACAGGGTTAATGAAAAACTGTTTTTT.